These 29 T cell receptor beta chains originate from one sample sequenced in a study of blood T cell repertoires in COVID-19. Method: immunoSEQ multiplex PCR; TCRdb's copy keeps in-frame clones and lacks some. The sample carries about 46,000 clones, around 85% recorded once. Material: peripheral blood. All receptors derive from a human donor in a cohort sampled during active COVID-19. The donor label of this sample is uncertain.

This clone was detected a few times. Other DNA sequences in this sample translate to the same CDR3. The chain employs TRBV7-3 and TRBJ2-1, with 8 bases fitting TRBD2. CDR3 length: 14 amino acids. Germline CDR1 and CDR2: SGHTA and FQGTGA. J was trimmed by 2 bases and V by 5 bases; bases with no gene match: 2. The CDR3 is CASSPGLAYNEQFF. The CDR3 DNA sequence: TGTGCCAGCAGCCCGGGACTAGCCTACAATGAGCAGTTCTTC.

V gene TRBV5-4 combines with J gene TRBJ1-2; 7 bases map to TRBD1. From germline, CDR1 is SGHNT and CDR2 YYREEE (reference sequence). This CDR3 is built from 14 residues. The ends lost 2 bases at V and 2 bases at J; junction bases unmatched: 3. Here the CDR3 DNA reads TGTGCCAGCAGCTTCCTGGACAGGAACTATGGCTACACCTTC. Translated: CASSFLDRNYGYTF.

The chain links TRBV10-3 to TRBJ2-5; 10 bases line up with TRBD1. The V segment lost 5 bases and the J segment 4 bases; nucleotides outside the gene matches: 7. The CDR3 contains 15 residues. Germline lookup yields CDR1 ENHRY and CDR2 SYGVKD. The CDR3 is CAISIGTGVGETQYF. The CDR3 bases are TGTGCCATCAGTATTGGGACAGGGGTCGGAGAGACCCAGTACTTC.

In DNA form, the CDR3 reads TGTGCCAGCAGTTCTCCGGGACAGGGGGCGGACACCATATATTTT. This codes for CASSSPGQGADTIYF. This chain uses TRBV28 with TRBJ1-3; 12 positions match TRBD1. The CDR3 is 15 residues long. Germline V gene data show CDR1 as MDHEN and CDR2 as SYDVKM. V lost 4 bases, J lost 8 bases, and 6 bases stayed unmatched.

This chain uses TRBV14 with TRBJ1-1; D remains unclear. Germline lookup yields CDR1 SGHDN and CDR2 FVKESK. The CDR3 is made up of 13 amino acids. Trimming took 5 bases from V and 0 from J, leaving 7 bases between them. Here the CDR3 DNA reads TGTGCCAGCAGCTCCAGTTTGAACACTGAAGCTTTCTTT. It yields the protein CASSSSLNTEAFF.

The gene calls are TRBV7-2 and TRBJ2-2; 9 bases match TRBD1. Trimming took 2 bases from V and 7 from J; bases not matched to a gene: 11. CDR3 size: 17 residues. Germline CDR1 and CDR2: SGHTA and FQGNSA. CDR3 amino acids: CASSLTINRGRDGELFF. The CDR3 DNA follows: TGTGCCAGCAGCTTAACAATCAACAGGGGGCGTGACGGGGAGCTGTTTTTT.

The chain combines TRBV9 with TRBJ2-7; TRBD2 aligns across 8 bases. CDR1 is SGDLS, CDR2 YYNGEE, per germline. CDR3 length equals 12 residues. Trimming took 3 bases from V and 5 from J; bases not matched to a gene: 1. CDR3 sequence reads: CASSAGGNEQYF. The CDR3 DNA is TGTGCCAGCAGCGCGGGGGGGAACGAGCAGTACTTC.

The chain employs TRBV5-6 and TRBJ1-1; tentatively, D is TRBD1 (6 bases). Trimming shortened V by 3 bases and J by 2 bases, and 8 bases separated the two germline ends. The CDR3 has 13 residues. Germline V gives CDR1 SGHDT, CDR2 YYEEEE. CDR3 DNA: TGTGCCAGCAGCTCACAGGGAAACACTGAAGCTTTCTTT. Its translation: CASSSQGNTEAFF. Together with reference TRBV5-6 and TRBJ1-1, the CDR3 gives the full variable domain: DAGVTQSPTHLIKTRGQQVTLRCSPKSGHDTVSWYQQALGQGPQFIFQYYEEEERQRGNFPDRFSGHQFPNYSSELNVNALLLGDSALYLCASSSQGNTEAFFGQGTRLTVV.

V and J are TRBV7-2 and TRBJ1-2, with TRBD1 as a possible D gene (5 bases). V lost 3 bases, J lost 2 bases, and 13 bases lay in between. Germline V gene data show CDR1 as SGHTA and CDR2 as FQGNSA. The CDR3 has 15 amino acids. In nucleotides, the CDR3 is TGTGCCAGCAGCTTTTCGGCAGGGTGGAACTATGGCTACACCTTC. Amino acid sequence: CASSFSAGWNYGYTF.

V is TRBV28 and J is TRBJ1-2; TRBD1 matches 7 bases. CDR1 and CDR2 (germline): MDHEN, SYDVKM. With V trimmed by 5 bases and J by 4 bases, 7 bases remained unmatched. The CDR3 runs 14 residues. CDR3 nucleotide sequence: TGTGCCAGCAGTCCGACAGGGTCAAGCTATGGCTACACCTTC. This translates into CASSPTGSSYGYTF.

The J gene is TRBJ2-7, the V gene TRBV18; 7 nucleotides agree with TRBD1. This CDR3 region has 14 residues. Unmatched junction bases numbered 5, after V lost 4 bases and J lost 2 bases. CDR1 and CDR2 from the germline V gene are KGHSH and LQKENI. Written as DNA, the CDR3 is TGTGCCAGCTCACAGGGGGCGGTGACCTACGAGCAGTACTTC. Its protein is CASSQGAVTYEQYF. Using reference TRBV18 and TRBJ2-7 for the parts outside the CDR3, the full variable domain is NAGVMQNPRHLVRRRGQEARLRCSPMKGHSHVYWYRQLPEEGLKFMVYLQKENIIDESGMPKERFSAEFPKEGPSILRIQQVVRGDSAAYFCASSQGAVTYEQYFGPGTRLTVT.

The rearrangement uses TRBV10-3 and TRBJ2-3; 8 bases line up with TRBD2. The CDR3 is made up of 13 amino acids. Germline V CDR1 and CDR2: ENHRY, SYGVKD. The ends lost 9 bases at V and 1 base at J; junction bases unmatched: 3. The CDR3, as DNA: TGTGCCATAAATAGCGGGGGCACAGATACGCAGTATTTT. It is translated as CAINSGGTDTQYF.

This chain uses TRBV1 with TRBJ2-3; TRBD2 is the table's D call and was not checked against the DNA. TRBV1 is designated a pseudogene. CDR3 length: 13 amino acids. CDR3 sequence: CTSSQARADTQYF. CDR3 sequence (DNA): TGCACCAGCAGCCAAGCGAGGGCAGATACGCAGTATTTT.

The J gene is TRBJ1-6, the V gene TRBV3-1 (or the pseudogene TRBV3-2); TRBD1 matches 12 bases. The CDR3 is made up of 13 amino acids. Germline V gene sequence: CDR1 LGHDT, CDR2 YNNKEL (reference sequence). V gave up 4 bases and J gave up 18 bases; unmatched junction bases: 7. This chain's CDR3 is CASSPKPGQGAHF. CDR3 coding DNA: TGTGCCAGCAGCCCGAAACCGGGACAGGGGGCCCACTTT.

This rearrangement joins TRBV18 to TRBJ2-7; D possibly corresponds to TRBD1 (6 bases). Trimming took off 0 bases at V and 3 bases at J, with 9 bases between the two ends. The CDR3 covers 14 residues. CDR1 and CDR2 from the germline V gene are KGHSH and LQKENI. CDR3 bases: TGTGCCAGCTCACCACCGGGACAAGGCTACGAGCAGTACTTC. It yields the protein CASSPPGQGYEQYF.

This clone was detected only a few times. The chain is built from TRBV24-1 and TRBJ2-7; TRBD2 matches at 8 bases. From germline, CDR1 is KGHDR and CDR2 SFDVKD. J lost 6 bases, V lost 7 bases, and 10 bases had no gene match. The CDR3 consists of 14 residues. In DNA form, the CDR3 reads TGTGCCACCAGCCACCGTCGGGGGGGAAGCGAGCAGTACTTC. This codes for CATSHRRGGSEQYF.

This chain joins TRBV19 and TRBJ1-5, with 9 bases matching TRBD1. Losses at the gene ends were 11 bases for V and 8 bases for J; bases not matched to a gene: 7. The CDR3 contains 12 residues. Germline CDR1 and CDR2: LNHDA and SQIVND (reference sequence). The CDR3: CAGGQGLKPQHF. CDR3 DNA: TGTGCCGGGGGACAGGGCTTAAAGCCCCAGCATTTT.

This clone is a singleton in its sample. The V and J genes are TRBV20-1 and TRBJ2-3; TRBD2 agrees at 13 bases. The ends lost 3 bases at V and 2 bases at J; junction bases unmatched: 8. The CDR3 has 17 residues. CDR1 and CDR2 (germline): DFQATT, SNEGSKA (reference sequence). For the CDR3, the DNA is TGCAGTGCTAGTGGACTAGCGGGGGCTCGGCCCACAGATACGCAGTATTTT. Its protein product is CSASGLAGARPTDTQYF.

J is TRBJ2-3 and V is TRBV7-6; 10 bases agree with TRBD2. The ends lost 2 bases at V and 3 bases at J; junction bases unmatched: 2. Germline CDR1 reads SGHVS; CDR2 reads FNYEAQ. This CDR3 is 15 amino acids long. CDR3: CASSLTSGVTDTQYF. In nucleotides, the CDR3 is TGTGCCAGCAGCTTAACTAGCGGGGTTACAGATACGCAGTATTTT. Filled out from reference TRBV7-6 and TRBJ2-3, the complete variable domain reads GAGVSQSPRYKVTKRGQDVALRCDPISGHVSLYWYRQALGQGPEFLTYFNYEAQQDKSGLPNDRFSAERPEGSISTLTIQRTEQRDSAMYRCASSLTSGVTDTQYFGPGTRLTVL.

The CDR3 reads CASSSVVRGGGYEQYF. The CDR3 DNA reads as TGTGCCAGCAGCTCGGTCGTCAGGGGTGGGGGTTACGAGCAGTACTTC. V usage is TRBV5-6 and J usage is TRBJ2-7, with a weak D call TRBD1 (6 bases). Germline-derived CDR1 and CDR2 are SGHDT and YYEEEE. This CDR3 has 16 residues. Trimming removed 3 bases at V and 4 bases at J, with 20 bases between.

The gene calls are TRBV27 and TRBJ2-1; 10 positions match TRBD1. The CDR3 sequence is 18 residues long. V lost 5 bases, J lost 6 bases, and 16 bases stayed unmatched. Germline CDR1 and CDR2: MNHEY and SMNVEV (reference sequence). The CDR3 nucleotides are TGTGCCAGCAGTCGAAAGCCCCCCCGGGACAGGGGCCGCAATGAGCAGTTCTTC. As protein: CASSRKPPRDRGRNEQFF.

V usage is TRBV4-3 and J usage is TRBJ1-4; D perhaps matches TRBD1 (5 bases). The V and J ends lost 0 bases and 5 bases respectively, with 10 bases between them. Germline lookup yields CDR1 LGHNA and CDR2 YSLEER. This CDR3 region has 15 residues. The CDR3 coding sequence is TGCGCCAGCAGCCAAGAGGGGCCAGTAAATGAAAAACTGTTTTTT. The encoded protein is CASSQEGPVNEKLFF.

This clone has a single count. This chain joins TRBV4-3 and TRBJ1-4; the D gene is possibly TRBD1 (5 bases). Deletions cut 0 bases from V and 0 bases from J, with 8 bases between. The germline gives CDR1 LGHNA, CDR2 YSLEER. This CDR3 spans 16 amino acids. The CDR3 nucleotides are TGCGCCAGCAGCCAAGATTTGACAGCAACTAATGAAAAACTGTTTTTT. Amino acid sequence: CASSQDLTATNEKLFF.

The chain employs TRBV27 and TRBJ2-3; 7 nucleotides agree with TRBD2. The CDR3 is 16 residues long. The germline V gene encodes CDR1 MNHEY and CDR2 SMNVEV (reference sequence). V shed 0 bases, J shed 4 bases, and the junction held 7 bases outside the gene matches. CDR3 nucleotides: TGTGCCAGCAGTTTATCTGGACTAGTTATCCCAGATACGCAGTATTTT. This sequence encodes CASSLSGLVIPDTQYF.

The V and J genes are TRBV19 and TRBJ1-2; unclear D gene. The germline CDR1 and CDR2 sequences are LNHDA and SQIVND (reference sequence). V was shortened by 6 bases and J by 0 bases, with 11 bases between the two germline ends. The CDR3 loop spans 14 amino acids. CDR3 sequence (DNA): TGTGCCAGTAGCCCCCCACATACTAACTATGGCTACACCTTC. Its protein is CASSPPHTNYGYTF.

With respect to this clone: The same CDR3 is also encoded by other DNA sequences in this sample. The CDR3: CASSLGGVSGNTIYF. The DNA for the CDR3 is TGCGCCAGCAGCTTGGGGGGAGTCTCTGGAAACACCATATATTTT. The chain uses TRBV5-1 and TRBJ1-3; no definite D call. The germline gives CDR1 SGHRS, CDR2 YFSETQ. CDR3 length: 15 residues. The germline V and J ends were trimmed by 0 bases and 0 bases, with 7 bases remaining between them. The full variable domain, in which reference TRBV5-1 and TRBJ1-3 provide the parts outside the CDR3, is KAGVTQTPRYLIKTRGQQVTLSCSPISGHRSVSWYQQTPGQGLQFLFEYFSETQRNKGNFPGRFSGRQFSNSRSEMNVSTLELGDSALYLCASSLGGVSGNTIYFGEGSWLTVV.

The chain carries TRBV7-9 and TRBJ2-2; D remains unclear. Germline loops: CDR1 SEHNR, CDR2 FQNEAQ (reference sequence). This CDR3 has 15 residues. Deletions cut 1 base from V and 4 bases from J, with 10 bases between. This CDR3 reads CASSLGDQRTGELFF. In nucleotides, the CDR3 is TGTGCCAGCAGCTTAGGCGATCAGCGCACCGGGGAGCTGTTTTTT.

The rearrangement uses TRBV18 and TRBJ2-1, with 15 bases matching TRBD2. The CDR3 has 18 residues. The V segment lost 1 base and the J segment 7 bases; nucleotides outside the gene matches: 8. Germline V gene sequence: CDR1 KGHSH, CDR2 LQKENI. This CDR3 reads CASSPLGLAGGLLNEQFF. In DNA form, the CDR3 reads TGTGCCAGCTCACCACTGGGACTAGCGGGGGGCCTCCTTAATGAGCAGTTCTTC.

J is TRBJ1-1 and V is TRBV3-1 (or the pseudogene TRBV3-2); D is unclear. The CDR3 sequence is 13 residues long. Germline-derived CDR1 and CDR2 are LGHDT and YNNKEL (reference sequence). V lost 6 bases to trimming and J lost 4 bases, with 12 bases between them. CDR3: CASSAGFGTEAFF. CDR3 sequence (DNA): TGTGCCAGCAGTGCGGGGTTTGGCACTGAAGCTTTCTTT.